This T cell receptor (beta chain) came from a study of spatial heterogeneity in lung cancer. On this clonotype: The antigen remains undetermined.

Study findings and constraints: For expanded intratumoral alpha and beta TCRs, counts tracked tumor mutation counts.

The J segment lost 5 bases and the V segment lost 2 bases, leaving 8 bases of the junction unmatched. Germline V CDR1 and CDR2: KGHDR, SFDVKD. The CDR3 is made up of 16 amino acids. Time point: sample taken at primary tumor resection. The donor population consisted of some 72 patients with untreated, early-stage non-small cell lung cancer. Whole RNA, isolated from tumor, nontumor lung or frozen PBMC, was sequenced without prior sorting. TCRdb redid the calling of the 5' RACE reads with MiXCR, one entry per CDR3 protein. The sample holds 3,500 to 4,500 distinct CDR3 sequences; approximately 7% are singletons and the top ten take more than 20%.

Here the sequenced sample was lung tumor tissue, taken at surgery. This clonotype was sampled from a male donor with early-stage non-small cell lung cancer. The chain is built from TRBV24-1 and TRBJ2-1; 7 nucleotides match TRBD1. The CDR3 region is CATSDSDRVVNNEQFF. The CDR3 DNA sequence: TGTGCCACCAGTGATTCTGACAGGGTGGTGAACAATGAGCAGTTCTTC.